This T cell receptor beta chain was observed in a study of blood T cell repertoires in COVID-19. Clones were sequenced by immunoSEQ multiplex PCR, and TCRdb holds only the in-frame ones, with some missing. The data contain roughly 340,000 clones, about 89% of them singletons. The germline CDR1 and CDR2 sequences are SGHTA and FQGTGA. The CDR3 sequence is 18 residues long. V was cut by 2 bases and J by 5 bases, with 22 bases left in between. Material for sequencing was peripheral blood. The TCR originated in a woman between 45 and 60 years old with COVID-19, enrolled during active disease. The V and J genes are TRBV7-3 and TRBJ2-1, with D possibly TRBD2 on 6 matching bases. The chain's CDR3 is CASSLGVSGGGDHNEQFF. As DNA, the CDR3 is TGTGCCAGCAGCTTAGGGGTATCGGGCGGAGGGGATCACAATGAGCAGTTCTTC. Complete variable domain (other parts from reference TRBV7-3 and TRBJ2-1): GAGVSQTPSNKVTEKGKYVELRCDPISGHTALYWYRQSLGQGPEFLIYFQGTGAADDSGLPNDRFFAVRPEGSVSTLKIQRTERGDSAVYLCASSLGVSGGGDHNEQFFGPGTRLTVL.